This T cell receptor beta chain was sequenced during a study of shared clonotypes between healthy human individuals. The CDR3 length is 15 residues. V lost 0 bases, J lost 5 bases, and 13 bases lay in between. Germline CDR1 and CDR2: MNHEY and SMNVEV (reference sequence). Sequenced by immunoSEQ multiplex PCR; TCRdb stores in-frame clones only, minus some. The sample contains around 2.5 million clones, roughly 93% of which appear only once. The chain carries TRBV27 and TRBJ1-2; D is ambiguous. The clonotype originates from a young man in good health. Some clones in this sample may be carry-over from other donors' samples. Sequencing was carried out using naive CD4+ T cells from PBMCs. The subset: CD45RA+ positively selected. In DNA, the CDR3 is TGTGCCAGCAGTTTATCGATGTTGGGCCCTTATGGCTACACCTTC. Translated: CASSLSMLGPYGYTF.